These T cell receptor beta chains were read from a single sample in a study of blood T cell repertoires in COVID-19. The assay was immunoSEQ multiplex PCR, and TCRdb's table has in-frame clones only and misses some. The profile shows about 380,000 clones, 90% of them singletons. The specimen was peripheral blood. The origin of the receptors is a man aged 18 to 30 with active or convalescent COVID-19. Both conserved end residues are part of each CDR3. The D gene is left open where the match is weak. Rows may omit the clone size; those that give it use once, few, many or a size class.

clone_size	v_call	d_call	j_call	cdr3_nt	cdr3_aa
-	TRBV30	-	TRBJ2-3	TGTGCCTGGAATGGGCAGGTGAGTATATTATATACGCAGTATTTT	CAWNGQVSILYTQYF
-	TRBV30	TRBD2	TRBJ2-3	TGTGCCTGGAGTGGGGCGGGAGGTCCTTTCAGTACAGATACGCAGTATTTT	CAWSGAGGPFSTDTQYF
-	TRBV25-1	TRBD2	TRBJ2-5	TGTGCCAGCAGTGACGGGACTAGCACGACCCAGTACTTC	CASSDGTSTTQYF
-	TRBV5-1	TRBD1	TRBJ1-5	TGCGCCAGCAGCGTGACAGGGGGCGGTCAGCCCCAGCATTTT	CASSVTGGGQPQHF
-	TRBV12-3/TRBV12-4	-	TRBJ1-2	TGTGCCAGCAGAATTCAGGGCAACTATGGCTACACCTTC	CASRIQGNYGYTF
-	TRBV7-9	TRBD1	TRBJ2-3	TGTGCCAGCAGCTTCCGGACAGGTCGCACAGATACGCAGTATTTT	CASSFRTGRTDTQYF
once	TRBV7-2	TRBD2	TRBJ2-1	TGTGCCAGCAGCAAAGAGCGGGGGAGATACAATGAGCAGTTCTTC	CASSKERGRYNEQFF
-	TRBV7-2	-	TRBJ2-1	TGTGCCAGCAGCTCCGGAGTAGCCTACAATGAGCAGTTCTTC	CASSSGVAYNEQFF
once	TRBV29-1	-	TRBJ2-2	TGCAGCGTTGTATGGCGGGCCGGGGAGCTGTTTTTT	CSVVWRAGELFF
-	TRBV5-1	-	TRBJ2-7	TGCGCCAGCAGCCCGGGGGTACCCTACGAGCAGTACTTC	CASSPGVPYEQYF
-	TRBV5-4	-	TRBJ1-3	TGTGCCAGCAGCTTGGTACCGAGCTCTGGAAACACCATATATTTT	CASSLVPSSGNTIYF
-	TRBV10-1	TRBD1	TRBJ1-2	TGCGCCAGCGGGACAGGGGGCGAAAGCGATGGCTACACCTTC	CASGTGGESDGYTF
-	TRBV4-3	TRBD1	TRBJ2-1	TGCGCCAGCAGCCAAGATCTGGCACAGGGGGAATTGAATGAGCAGTTCTTC	CASSQDLAQGELNEQFF
-	TRBV12-5	-	TRBJ2-5	TGTGCTAGTGGTTTTGGGGGCGCGGAGACCCAGTACTTC	CASGFGGAETQYF
-	TRBV14	TRBD2	TRBJ2-1	TGTGCCAGCAGCCAGAATCTAGCGGGAGGGAGTGAGCAGTTCTTC	CASSQNLAGGSEQFF
-	TRBV4-2	-	TRBJ1-5	TGTGCCAGCAGCCAAGATCTGGGGCAGGGGTTGTACAATCAGCCCCAGCATTTT	CASSQDLGQGLYNQPQHF
-	TRBV7-2	TRBD1	TRBJ1-1	TGTGCCAGCAGCTCACGGAGGGACAGACACACTGAAGCTTTCTTT	CASSSRRDRHTEAFF
few	TRBV4-1	-	TRBJ2-7	TGCGCCAGCAGCCACCCAGTCGCCGCCGAGCAGTACTTC	CASSHPVAAEQYF
-	TRBV6-4	-	TRBJ1-6	TGTGCCAGCAGTGATGGGCGTTCACCCCTCCACTTT	CASSDGRSPLHF
-	TRBV6-5	TRBD1	TRBJ2-7	TGTGCCAGCGGGCAACCAAGGACAGGACCCTACGAGCAGTACTTC	CASGQPRTGPYEQYF
-	TRBV5-1	-	TRBJ1-1	TGCGCCAGCAGCTTGGTGGGACACCTGAACACTGAAGCTTTCTTT	CASSLVGHLNTEAFF
-	TRBV27	TRBD1	TRBJ1-4	TGTGCCAGCAGTTCAATGGGGACAGGGAAACCAACTAATGAAAAACTGTTTTTT	CASSSMGTGKPTNEKLFF
-	TRBV5-1	TRBD1	TRBJ2-5	TGCGCCAGCAGCACCAGACAGGGGGCGCGGCAAGAGACCCAGTACTTC	CASSTRQGARQETQYF
-	TRBV19	TRBD1	TRBJ2-2	TGTGCCAGTAGTATAGGGGGCCCCAGGGGGTCCACCGGGGAGCTGTTTTTT	CASSIGGPRGSTGELFF
-	TRBV6-2/TRBV6-3	TRBD1	TRBJ1-2	TGTGCCAGCAGCCGACAAACAGGGGTCGGCTATGGCTACACCTTC	CASSRQTGVGYGYTF
-	TRBV7-2	-	TRBJ1-2	TGTGCCAGCAGCTTTCAGGGTGCCGGGGGCTACACCTTC	CASSFQGAGGYTF
-	TRBV4-3	-	TRBJ1-1	TGCGCCAGCAGCCAAGAAGTCGGTTGGGCGGGCACTGAAGCTTTCTTT	CASSQEVGWAGTEAFF
-	TRBV27	TRBD1	TRBJ1-3	TGTGCCAGCAGTTCTAAACGACAGGGGCTTCCTGGAAACACCATATATTTT	CASSSKRQGLPGNTIYF
-	TRBV19	TRBD1	TRBJ2-5	TGTGCCACCCGGGACAGAGGGATCGAGACCCAGTACTTC	CATRDRGIETQYF
-	TRBV6-6	TRBD1	TRBJ1-3	TGTGCCAGCAGTTACTCCACAGGGGGACCAGACACCATATATTTT	CASSYSTGGPDTIYF
-	TRBV5-1	-	TRBJ2-5	TGCGCCAGCAGCTTTGGGGGCCTCCAAGAGACCCAGTACTTC	CASSFGGLQETQYF